Included here is one T cell receptor (beta chain) sequence, with context. The sample comes from a study of identical twins. Germline V CDR1 and CDR2: MNHEY, SVGAGI. CDR3 length: 19 amino acids. After removal of 10 bases from V and 1 base from J, the junction contained 16 bases not matched to a gene. A single record per CDR3 protein comes from TCRdb applying MiXCR to the 5' RACE reads. The table records 1.5 million to 2 million distinct CDR3 sequences, under 35% of them present only once. The receptor comes from a newborn girl in good health. The chain is built from TRBV6-5 and TRBJ2-3; 14 nucleotides align to TRBD2. The specimen sequenced was cord blood. CDR3 nucleotides: TGTGCCACCGAGTTTGAGGGACTAGCGGGAGTTTGGGGCACAGATACGCAGTATTTT. It is translated as CATEFEGLAGVWGTDTQYF.